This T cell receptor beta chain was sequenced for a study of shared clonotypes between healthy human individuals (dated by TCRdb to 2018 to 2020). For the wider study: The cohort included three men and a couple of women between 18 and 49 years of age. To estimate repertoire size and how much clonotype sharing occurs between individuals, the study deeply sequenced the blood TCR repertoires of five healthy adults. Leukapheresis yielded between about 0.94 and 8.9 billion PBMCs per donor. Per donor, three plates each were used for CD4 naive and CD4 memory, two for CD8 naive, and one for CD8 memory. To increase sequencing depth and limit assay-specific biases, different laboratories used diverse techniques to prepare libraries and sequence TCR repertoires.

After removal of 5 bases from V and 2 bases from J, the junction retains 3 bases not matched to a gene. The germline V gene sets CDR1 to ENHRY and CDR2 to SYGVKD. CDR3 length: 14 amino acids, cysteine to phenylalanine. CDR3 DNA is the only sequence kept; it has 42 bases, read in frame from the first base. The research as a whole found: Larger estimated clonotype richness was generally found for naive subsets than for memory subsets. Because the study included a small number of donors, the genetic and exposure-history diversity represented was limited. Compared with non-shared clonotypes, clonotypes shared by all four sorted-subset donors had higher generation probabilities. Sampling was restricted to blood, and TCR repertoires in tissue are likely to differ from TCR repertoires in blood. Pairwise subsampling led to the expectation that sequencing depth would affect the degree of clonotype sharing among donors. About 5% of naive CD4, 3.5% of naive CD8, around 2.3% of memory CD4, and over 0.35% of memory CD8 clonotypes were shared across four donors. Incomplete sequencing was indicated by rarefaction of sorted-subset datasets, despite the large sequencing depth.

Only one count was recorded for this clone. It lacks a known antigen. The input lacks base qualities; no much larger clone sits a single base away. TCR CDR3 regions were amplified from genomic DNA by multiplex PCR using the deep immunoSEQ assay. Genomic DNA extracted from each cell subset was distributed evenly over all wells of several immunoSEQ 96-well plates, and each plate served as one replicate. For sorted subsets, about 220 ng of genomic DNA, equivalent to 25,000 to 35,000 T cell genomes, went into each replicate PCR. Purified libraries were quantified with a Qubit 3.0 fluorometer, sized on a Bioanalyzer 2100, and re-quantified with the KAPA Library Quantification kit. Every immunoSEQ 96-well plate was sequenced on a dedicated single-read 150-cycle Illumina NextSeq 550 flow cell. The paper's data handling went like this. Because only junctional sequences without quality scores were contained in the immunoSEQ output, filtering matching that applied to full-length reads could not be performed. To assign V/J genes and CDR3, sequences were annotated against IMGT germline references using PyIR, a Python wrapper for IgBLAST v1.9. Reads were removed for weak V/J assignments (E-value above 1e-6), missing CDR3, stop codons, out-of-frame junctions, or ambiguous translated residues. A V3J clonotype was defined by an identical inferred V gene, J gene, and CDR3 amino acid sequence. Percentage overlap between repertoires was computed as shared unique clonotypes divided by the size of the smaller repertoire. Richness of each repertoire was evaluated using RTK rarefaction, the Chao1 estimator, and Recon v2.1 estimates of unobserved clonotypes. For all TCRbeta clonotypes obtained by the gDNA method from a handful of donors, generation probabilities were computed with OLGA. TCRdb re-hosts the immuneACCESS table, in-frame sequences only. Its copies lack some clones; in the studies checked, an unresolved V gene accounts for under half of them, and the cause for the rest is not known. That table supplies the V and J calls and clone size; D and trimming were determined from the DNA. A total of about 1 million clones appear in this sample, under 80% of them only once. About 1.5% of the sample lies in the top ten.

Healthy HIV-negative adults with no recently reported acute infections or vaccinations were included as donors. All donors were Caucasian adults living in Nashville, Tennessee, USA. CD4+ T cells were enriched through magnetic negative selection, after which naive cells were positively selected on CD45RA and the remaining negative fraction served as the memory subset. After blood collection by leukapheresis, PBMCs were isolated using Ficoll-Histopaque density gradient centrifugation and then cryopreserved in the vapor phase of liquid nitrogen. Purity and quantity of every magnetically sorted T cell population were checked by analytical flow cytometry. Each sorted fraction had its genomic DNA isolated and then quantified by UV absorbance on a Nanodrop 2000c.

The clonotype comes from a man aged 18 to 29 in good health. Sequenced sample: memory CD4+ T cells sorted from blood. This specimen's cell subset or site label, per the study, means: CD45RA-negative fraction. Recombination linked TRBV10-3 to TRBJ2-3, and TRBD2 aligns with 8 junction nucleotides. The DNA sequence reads TGTGCCATCAGTAAACTAGCGGTCACAGATACGCAGTATTTT. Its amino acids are CAISKLAVTDTQYF.